This T cell receptor (beta chain) derives from a study of blood T cell repertoires in COVID-19. This clone was seen a handful of times. The assay was immunoSEQ multiplex PCR, and TCRdb's table has in-frame clones only and misses some. The table includes 40,000 to 50,000 clones, approximately 86% detected once. Germline CDR1 is SGHKS and CDR2 is YYEKEE (reference sequence). The V gene lost 2 bases and the J gene lost 4 bases, with 9 bases spanning the gap. The CDR3 extends over 14 amino acids. The J gene is TRBJ1-4, the V gene TRBV5-5; D unclear. Specimen: peripheral blood. This clonotype originated in a human donor in a cohort sampled during active COVID-19. The CDR3 reads CASSFTGVNEKLFF. In DNA form, the CDR3 reads TGTGCCAGCAGCTTTACGGGAGTTAATGAAAAACTGTTTTTT.